This T cell receptor (beta chain) is drawn from a study of T cell repertoires in aging, cancer and after chemotherapy. The template was genomic DNA from peripheral blood, not RNA. A mixed TRB-A/B primer pool amplified rearranged TRB by multiplex touch-down PCR. One entry per CDR3 protein, called by TCRdb with MiXCR from the multiplex PCR reads. The sample consists of over 8,500 distinct CDR3 sequences, roughly a third of them appearing once. Relative to its sample, this clonotype is medium-sized (0.01 to 0.1%). The ends lost 8 bases at V and 4 bases at J; junction bases unmatched: 4. Germline CDR1 MNHEY, CDR2 SVGAGI. The CDR3 covers 12 residues.

This chain links TRBV6-5 with TRBJ1-2, with TRBD1 matching over 7 bases. Sample: blood. The TCR sequence derives from a human donor in good health. For the CDR3, the DNA is TGTGCCAGCGGTAGGGACAGCTATGGCTACACCTTC. Its translation: CASGRDSYGYTF.